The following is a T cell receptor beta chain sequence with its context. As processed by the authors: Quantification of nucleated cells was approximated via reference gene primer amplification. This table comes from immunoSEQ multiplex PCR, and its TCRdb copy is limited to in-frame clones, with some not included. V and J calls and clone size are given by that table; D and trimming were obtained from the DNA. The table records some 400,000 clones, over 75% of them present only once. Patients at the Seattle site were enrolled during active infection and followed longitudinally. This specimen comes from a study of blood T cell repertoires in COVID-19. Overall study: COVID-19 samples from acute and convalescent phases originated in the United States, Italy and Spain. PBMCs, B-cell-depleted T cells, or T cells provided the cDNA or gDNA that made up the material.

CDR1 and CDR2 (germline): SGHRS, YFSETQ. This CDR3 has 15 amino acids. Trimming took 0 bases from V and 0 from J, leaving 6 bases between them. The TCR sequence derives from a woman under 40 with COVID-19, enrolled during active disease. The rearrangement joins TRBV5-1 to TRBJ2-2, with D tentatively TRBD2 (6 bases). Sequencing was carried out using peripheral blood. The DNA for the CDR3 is TGCGCCAGCAGCTTGGGACTAGCGAACACCGGGGAGCTGTTTTTT. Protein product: CASSLGLANTGELFF.